The source of this T cell receptor (beta chain) is a study of CD8+ T cells in alopecia areata. V dropped 4 bases and J dropped 2; count of bases not matched to a gene: 4. The CDR3 has 15 residues. In germline, CDR1 is SGHAT, CDR2 FQNNGV. Sequencing used cDNA as its template, made by extracting RNA and reverse transcribing it. The repertoire was sequenced with immunoSEQ multiplex PCR; TCRdb's copy has only in-frame clones and lacks some. The table has under 110,000 clones, roughly 60% seen once. Indicated treatment: oral pan-JAK inhibitor, 5-10 mg twice daily. Source: CD8+ T cells sorted from blood, taken at approximately week 60, from a patient treated with tofacitinib. This TCR was recovered from a human donor with alopecia areata. This chain links TRBV11-2 with TRBJ2-3; TRBD1 agrees at 9 bases. The chain's CDR3 is CASSYRDRATDTQYF. The CDR3 DNA follows: TGTGCCAGCAGCTACCGGGACAGGGCCACAGATACGCAGTATTTT. Complete variable domain (other parts from reference TRBV11-2 and TRBJ2-3): EAGVAQSPRYKIIEKRQSVAFWCNPISGHATLYWYQQILGQGPKLLIQFQNNGVVDDSQLPKDRFSAERLKGVDSTLKIQPAKLEDSAVYLCASSYRDRATDTQYFGPGTRLTVL.